A selection of T cell receptor beta chains follows, all from one sample in a study of cytomegalovirus exposure and HLA in healthy donors. Only in-frame clones appear in the TCRdb table, and some are missing; sequencing was by immunoSEQ multiplex PCR. The data hold about 130,000 clones, with around 78% observed a single time. Sequenced: PBMCs. These receptors were obtained from a middle-aged woman in good health and CMV-seronegative. Both conserved end residues are part of each CDR3. A D gene is named only where the DNA matches it firmly. Clone size appears in some rows only: once, few, many, or a class for an expanded clone.

>TRBJ1-1|-|-|TRBV7-6
CASSLQPGNTEAFF
TGTGCCAGCAGCTTACAACCGGGGAACACTGAAGCTTTCTTT
>TRBJ2-1|-|-|TRBV6-1
CASCPLTDSGEQFF
TGTGCCAGCTGCCCCCTGACCGACTCGGGAGAGCAGTTCTTC
>TRBJ2-7|TRBD2|-|TRBV30
CAWREGLAREQYF
TGTGCCTGGAGGGAAGGACTAGCGAGGGAGCAGTACTTC
>TRBJ2-3|-|-|TRBV15
CATSRDIYTGMDTDTQYF
TGTGCCACCAGCAGAGACATCTATACAGGGATGGACACAGATACGCAGTATTTT
>TRBJ2-3|-|-|TRBV5-1
CASSFGESTDTQYF
TGCGCCAGCAGCTTCGGGGAGAGCACAGATACGCAGTATTTT
>TRBJ2-2|-|-|TRBV11-2
CASSLVGRAWSTGELFF
TGTGCCAGCAGCTTAGTCGGCCGAGCCTGGAGCACCGGGGAGCTGTTTTTT
>TRBJ2-1|TRBD2|-|TRBV6-5
CASSYSASGNSNEQFF
TGTGCCAGCAGTTACTCTGCTAGCGGGAATAGTAATGAGCAGTTCTTC
>TRBJ2-7|TRBD2|-|TRBV15
CATSPGGGGLLYEQYF
TGTGCCACCAGCCCGGGGGGCGGGGGGCTTCTCTACGAGCAGTACTTC
>TRBJ2-1|-|-|TRBV5-6
CASSFSSSRGNNEQFF
TGTGCCAGCAGCTTCTCCTCGTCTCGGGGGAACAATGAGCAGTTCTTC
>TRBJ2-2|TRBD2|-|TRBV7-9
CSSSEGLAERAGELFF
TGTTCCAGCAGCGAAGGACTAGCGGAGCGGGCCGGGGAGCTGTTTTTT
>TRBJ1-4|TRBD1|-|TRBV5-1
CASTRQGISEKLFF
TGCGCCAGCACCAGACAGGGAATAAGTGAAAAACTGTTTTTT
>TRBJ2-1|TRBD2|-|TRBV9
CASSPGTSGGVYNEQFF
TGTGCCAGCAGCCCAGGGACTAGCGGGGGAGTGTACAATGAGCAGTTCTTC
>TRBJ2-1|TRBD2|-|TRBV28
CASSPTSGNGNEQFF
TGTGCCAGCAGTCCGACTAGCGGGAATGGCAATGAGCAGTTCTTC
>TRBJ2-7|TRBD2|-|TRBV5-1
CASILDPSGYEQYF
TGCGCCAGCATCTTGGATCCTAGCGGCTACGAGCAGTACTTC
>TRBJ2-4|-|few|TRBV2
CASSVRETSGQYF
TGTGCCAGCAGTGTCAGGGAGACTAGTGGTCAGTACTTC
>TRBJ2-4|-|-|TRBV7-9
CASSPTHGGAKNIQYF
TGTGCCAGCAGCCCCACCCACGGAGGGGCCAAAAACATTCAGTACTTC
>TRBJ2-7|TRBD2|-|TRBV10-3
CAIRPGTNYEQYF
TGTGCCATCAGGCCCGGGACTAACTACGAGCAGTACTTC
>TRBJ2-5|TRBD2|-|TRBV28
CASSSRISGETQYF
TGTGCCAGCAGTTCACGGATTAGCGGGGAGACCCAGTACTTC
>TRBJ2-5|-|-|TRBV2
CASSPDQGSETQYF
TGTGCCAGCTCCCCGGACCAGGGATCAGAGACCCAGTACTTC
>TRBJ1-5|-|-|TRBV19
CASKGDYSGMQTNQPQHF
TGTGCCAGTAAGGGAGACTATTCCGGGATGCAGACCAATCAGCCCCAGCATTTT
>TRBJ1-2|TRBD1|-|TRBV28
CASTSHRGTGGYGYTF
TGTGCCAGCACTTCGCACAGGGGGACAGGGGGCTATGGCTACACCTTC
>TRBJ2-3|-|-|TRBV11-3
CASSLQRDTQYF
TGTGCCAGCAGCCTCCAGAGGGATACGCAGTATTTT
>TRBJ1-4|-|-|TRBV30
CAWNTPLREAGEKLFF
TGCGCCTGGAACACGCCACTCAGGGAGGCGGGTGAAAAACTGTTTTTT
>TRBJ2-3|-|-|TRBV5-4
CASSPGQGSTDTQYF
TGTGCCAGCAGCCCCGGGCAGGGGAGCACAGATACGCAGTATTTT
>TRBJ2-3|TRBD2|-|TRBV12-5
CASGSHSGGSTDTQYF
TGTGCTAGTGGTTCCCATAGCGGGGGGTCCACAGATACGCAGTATTTT
>TRBJ2-5|TRBD2|-|TRBV19
CASSIATPVLAGVYETQYF
TGTGCCAGTAGTATAGCTACCCCCGTATTAGCGGGAGTGTATGAGACCCAGTACTTC
>TRBJ2-7|-|-|TRBV10-3
CAISESGRFYEQYF
TGTGCCATCAGTGAGTCCGGCAGGTTCTACGAGCAGTACTTC
>TRBJ2-1|-|few|TRBV2
CASIRTGFEQFF
TGTGCCAGCATTCGAACAGGGTTTGAGCAGTTCTTC
>TRBJ2-2|-|-|TRBV7-8
CASSLGGRGNTGELFF
TGTGCCAGCAGCTTAGGAGGGCGTGGGAACACCGGGGAGCTGTTTTTT
>TRBJ2-7|TRBD1|-|TRBV20-1
CSALTGAEQYF
TGCAGTGCTTTAACAGGGGCCGAGCAGTACTTC
>TRBJ2-7|-|-|TRBV28
CASSLQYEQYF
TGTGCCAGCAGTTTACAATACGAGCAGTACTTC
>TRBJ2-5|-|once|TRBV11-2
CASSSSQETQYF
TGTGCCAGCAGCTCCTCCCAAGAGACCCAGTACTTC
>TRBJ1-5|-|-|TRBV4-1
CASSYGQSNQPQHF
TGCGCCAGCAGCTACGGACAGAGCAATCAGCCCCAGCATTTT
>TRBJ2-1|-|-|TRBV13
CASSLGGGGNEQFF
TGTGCCAGCAGCTTAGGTGGGGGCGGGAATGAGCAGTTCTTC
>TRBJ2-3|TRBD2|few|TRBV7-9
CASSPGTSGGRGRDTQYF
TGTGCCAGCAGCCCCGGGACTAGCGGGGGCCGGGGAAGGGATACGCAGTATTTT
>TRBJ1-6|-|once|TRBV15
CATSTNPGTYNSPLHF
TGTGCCACCAGCACCAATCCTGGCACCTATAATTCACCCCTCCACTTT
>TRBJ1-5|TRBD1|-|TRBV10-2
CASKDRGRGQPQHF
TGCGCCAGCAAAGACAGGGGGCGAGGGCAGCCCCAGCATTTT
>TRBJ1-6|TRBD1|-|TRBV6-5
CATRQGDFSNSPLHF
TGTGCCACACGACAGGGGGATTTTTCTAATTCACCCCTCCACTTT
>TRBJ2-7|-|few|TRBV19
CASSIEPAGQGYEQYF
TGTGCCAGTAGTATAGAGCCGGCGGGGCAGGGATACGAGCAGTACTTC
>TRBJ2-2|TRBD2|-|TRBV11-1
CASSLLSSGNTGELFF
TGTGCCAGCAGCTTACTGTCTAGCGGGAACACCGGGGAGCTGTTTTTT
>TRBJ1-1|-|-|TRBV5-4
CASSGATEAFF
TGTGCCAGCAGCGGGGCCACTGAAGCTTTCTTT
>TRBJ1-4|-|-|TRBV30
CAWSSTAATNEKLFF
TGTGCCTGGAGTTCGACTGCCGCAACTAATGAAAAACTGTTTTTT
>TRBJ2-7|-|once|TRBV30
CACGVLYGQYF
TGTGCCTGCGGAGTGCTCTACGGGCAGTACTTC
>TRBJ2-3|-|-|TRBV28
CASTSAAAGADTQYF
TGTGCCAGCACCTCAGCGGCCGCCGGCGCAGATACGCAGTATTTT
>TRBJ2-2|-|-|TRBV7-9
CASSLGNSEPGELFF
TGTGCCAGCAGCTTAGGAAATAGTGAGCCCGGGGAGCTGTTTTTT
>TRBJ2-7|-|-|TRBV1
CTSSQGGYYYF
TGCACCAGCAGCCAAGGGGGCTATTACTACTTC
>TRBJ2-1|TRBD2|few|TRBV7-8
CASSYLRAGSYNEQFF
TGTGCCAGCAGCTACCTAAGAGCGGGATCCTACAATGAGCAGTTCTTC
>TRBJ2-7|TRBD2|-|TRBV5-5
CASSSEGLARIYEQYF
TGTGCCAGCAGCTCAGAAGGACTAGCGAGAATCTACGAGCAGTACTTC
>TRBJ2-1|-|-|TRBV15
CATSSLVSSYNEQFF
TGTGCCACCAGCAGCTTGGTCAGCTCCTACAATGAGCAGTTCTTC
>TRBJ1-3|-|-|TRBV14
CASSQMDRLRGNTIYF
TGTGCCAGCAGCCAAATGGACAGACTCAGGGGAAACACCATATATTTT
>TRBJ2-7|-|-|TRBV14
CASSQGGPIYEQYF
TGTGCCAGCAGCCAAGGGGGCCCTATCTACGAGCAGTACTTC
>TRBJ2-7|-|-|TRBV28
CASRPTKGSYEQYF
TGTGCTAGCAGACCAACAAAGGGGTCCTACGAGCAGTACTTC
>TRBJ2-7|TRBD1|-|TRBV11-2
CASSLGQGGYEQYF
TGTGCCAGCAGCTTAGGACAGGGGGGTTACGAGCAGTACTTC
>TRBJ1-1|-|-|TRBV11-2
CASSLDGGHGAFF
TGTGCCAGCAGCTTAGATGGGGGACATGGAGCTTTCTTT
>TRBJ1-1|TRBD1|-|TRBV18
CASSQGANTEAFF
TGTGCCAGCTCGCAGGGGGCGAACACTGAAGCTTTCTTT